This TCR beta chain was captured in a study of memory CD4+ T cells and cytomegalovirus serostatus (dated by TCRdb to about 2019). Background on the whole study: A total of some 35 healthy Belgian adults, of whom 9 were CMV seropositive and roughly 24 were CMV seronegative, were included in the cohort. To replicate a published TCR-based CMV serostatus classifier, the study sequenced CD4+ memory TCRbeta repertoires from a Belgian cohort whose cytomegalovirus serostatus was known.

A FACSAria II was used to sort memory CD4+ T cells, defined as single viable CD3+CD4+CD8-CD45RO+ cells. CMV serostatus was determined with a Roche Elecsys assay detecting serum IgG against CMV pp150, pp28, p38 and p52. Once the samples were thawed, total CD4+ T cells were enriched through positive selection using CD4 magnetic microbeads. Samples originated from another study that specifically interrogated the CD4+ T cell memory repertoire. Peripheral blood mononuclear cells were isolated and cryopreserved following standard operating procedures; serum was stored at -80 °C. The staining relied on CD3-PerCP (BW264/56), CD4-APC (RPA-T4), CD45RO-PE (UCHT1) and CD8-Pacific Orange (3B5) antibodies, and Sytox blue was used to exclude non-viable cells. As regards this clone: The target of this receptor is not known. Base quality data are lacking; no much larger clone is found one base away.

Here is what the overall study found, with its caveats: Unlike the original study, which covered naive and memory CD4+ and CD8+ populations, the Belgian study sequenced only CD4+CD45RO+ memory cells. CMV serostatus prediction reached a median bootstrapped AUC of 0.95 with the original framework and about 0.93 with a US-trained random forest. On the Belgian cohort, the classifier based on the original framework reached a median bootstrapped AUC of roughly 0.94, with a 95% CI of 0.76-1.00. The results were interpreted as suggesting that the CMV-associated TCR signature is mostly present in the CD4+ memory repertoire. Among the 164 previously reported CMV-associated TCRbeta sequences, 65 to 85 showed up in the CD4+ memory repertoires, with each one found in between one and five individuals.

The Quick-DNA Microprep Kit was used to extract genomic DNA from the sorted cells. Amplification of TCRbeta DNA was done with the immunoSEQ hsTCRbeta kit, following the protocol from the manufacturer. TCRbeta libraries were sequenced on an Illumina MiSeq instrument. As for how the authors treated the data: Once out-of-frame sequences had been removed, fewer than 2.5 million distinct TCRbeta sequences were left, which works out to an average of about 67,000 per individual. Each individual was scored according to the count of 164 previously reported CMV-associated TCRbeta sequences and the total productive distinct TCRbeta count. A beta-binomial model was reimplemented in Python, and scikit-learn random forests with default parameters were trained on US cohort data. Classifier performance on the Belgian cohort was reported as the median AUC with percentile confidence intervals calculated over 10,000 bootstrap iterations. In its TCRdb copy, this immuneACCESS table keeps in-frame sequences only and misses some clones. Where compared with another copy, unresolved V genes explain less than half of these, and the others have no known cause. V, J and clone size are taken as reported in that table, and D and trimming were inferred from the DNA itself. The sample records 45,000 to 60,000 clones, 70% to 75% of which are singletons. About 1.2% of the sample lies in the top ten.

The CDR3, cysteine through phenylalanine, is 15 amino acids long. This entry keeps only the CDR3 DNA: 45 bases, framed from base 1. Trimming takes 0 bases off V and 2 bases off J; junction bases not matched to a gene: 2. CDR1 and CDR2 are drawn from the germline V gene: SGHVS, FQNEAQ. The sequenced material came from memory CD4+ T cells from blood. Recombination connected TRBV7-8 to TRBJ2-3; a stretch of 7 junction bases matches TRBD1. This clonotype originated in an adult in good health and CMV-seropositive. The DNA sequence follows: TGTGCCAGCAGCTTAGCCGGGACAGTCACAGATACGCAGTATTTT. It codes for CASSLAGTVTDTQYF.